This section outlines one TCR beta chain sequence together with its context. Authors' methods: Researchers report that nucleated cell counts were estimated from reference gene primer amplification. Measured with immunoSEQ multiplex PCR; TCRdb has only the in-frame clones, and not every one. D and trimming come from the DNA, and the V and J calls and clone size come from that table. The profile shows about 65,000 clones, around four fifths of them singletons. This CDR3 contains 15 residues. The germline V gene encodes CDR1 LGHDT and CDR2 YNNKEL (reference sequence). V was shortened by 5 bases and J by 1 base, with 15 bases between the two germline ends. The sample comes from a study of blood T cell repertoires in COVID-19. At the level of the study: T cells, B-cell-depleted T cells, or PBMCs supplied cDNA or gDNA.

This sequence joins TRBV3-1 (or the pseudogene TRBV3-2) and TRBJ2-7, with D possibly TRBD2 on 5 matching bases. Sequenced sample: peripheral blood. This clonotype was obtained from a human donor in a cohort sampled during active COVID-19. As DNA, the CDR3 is TGTGCCAGCAGCACCCACGGGGATCGTTCCTACGAGCAGTACTTC. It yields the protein CASSTHGDRSYEQYF.